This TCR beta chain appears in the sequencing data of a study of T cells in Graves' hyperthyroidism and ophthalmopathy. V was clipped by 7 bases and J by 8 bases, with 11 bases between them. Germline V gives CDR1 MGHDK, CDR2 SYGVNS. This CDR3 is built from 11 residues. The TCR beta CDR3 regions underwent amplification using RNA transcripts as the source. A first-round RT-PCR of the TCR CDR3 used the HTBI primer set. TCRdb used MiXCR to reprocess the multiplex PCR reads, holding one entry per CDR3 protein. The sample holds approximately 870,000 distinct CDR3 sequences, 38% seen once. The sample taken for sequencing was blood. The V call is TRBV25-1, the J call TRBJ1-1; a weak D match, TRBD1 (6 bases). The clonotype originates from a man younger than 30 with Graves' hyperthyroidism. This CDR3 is CASKLQGEAFF. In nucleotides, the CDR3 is TGTGCCAGCAAGCTACAGGGAGAAGCTTTCTTT.